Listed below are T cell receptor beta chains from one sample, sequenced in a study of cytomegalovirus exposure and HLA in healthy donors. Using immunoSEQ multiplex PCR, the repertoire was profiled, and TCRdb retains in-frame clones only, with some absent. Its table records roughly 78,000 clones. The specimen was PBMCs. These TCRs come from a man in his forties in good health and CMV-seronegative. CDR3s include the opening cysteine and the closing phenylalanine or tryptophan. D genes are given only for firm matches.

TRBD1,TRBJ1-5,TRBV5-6,TGTGCCAGCAGCCTAGGGACAGGGAGAAATCAGCCCCAGCATTTT,CASSLGTGRNQPQHF
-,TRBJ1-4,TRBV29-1,TGCAGCGTTCGGGCGGCGGGACCTAATGAAAAACTGTTTTTT,CSVRAAGPNEKLFF
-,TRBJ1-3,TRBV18,TGTGCCAGCTCATCCAGGGGCCGGAGCTCTGGAAACACCATATATTTT,CASSSRGRSSGNTIYF
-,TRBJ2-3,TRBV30,TGTGCCTGGAGTGTCCCCGACAGGAATACGCAGTATTTT,CAWSVPDRNTQYF
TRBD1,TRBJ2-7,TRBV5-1,TGCGCCAGCAGCTTGGGACAGGGTTCTAACGAGCAGTACTTC,CASSLGQGSNEQYF
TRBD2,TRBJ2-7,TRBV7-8,TGTGCCAGCAGTTTTAGGACTAGCGCCTCCTACGAGCAGTACTTC,CASSFRTSASYEQYF
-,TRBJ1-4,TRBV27,TGTGCCAGCAGTTTATCCTCTCTTAATGAAAAACTGTTTTTT,CASSLSSLNEKLFF
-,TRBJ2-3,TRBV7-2,TGTGCCAGCAGCTCAGAAAGTTGGGATACGCAGTATTTT,CASSSESWDTQYF
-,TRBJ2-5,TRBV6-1,TGTGCCAGCACCAACCAAGAGACCCAGTACTTC,CASTNQETQYF
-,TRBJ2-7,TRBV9,TGTGCCAGCAGCGTAGGGTGGCGGAGCTCCTACGAGCAGTACTTC,CASSVGWRSSYEQYF
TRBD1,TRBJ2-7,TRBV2,TGTGCCAGCAGTGCAGACAGGGAACGGTCCTACGAGCAGTACTTC,CASSADRERSYEQYF
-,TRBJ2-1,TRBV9,TGTGCCAGCAGCGTAAGCCCGGGAGCCTACAATGAGCAGTTCTTC,CASSVSPGAYNEQFF
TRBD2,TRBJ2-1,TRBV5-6,TGTGCCAGCAGGCCCCGGGGGGGGGATGAGCAGTTCTTC,CASRPRGGDEQFF
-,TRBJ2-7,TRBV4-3,TGCGCCAGCAGCCAAGGAGAACAGAATTACGAGCAGTACTTC,CASSQGEQNYEQYF
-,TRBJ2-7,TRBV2,TGTGCCAGCAGGGACTATCTCTACGAGCAGTACTTC,CASRDYLYEQYF
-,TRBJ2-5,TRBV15,TGTGCCACCAGCAGAGATCAATCGGCGGGCAGGAGGGAGACCCAGTACTTC,CATSRDQSAGRRETQYF
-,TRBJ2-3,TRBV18,TGTGCCAGCTCACCACCGAGTCGTGTTACAGATACGCAGTATTTT,CASSPPSRVTDTQYF
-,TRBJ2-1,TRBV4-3,TGCGCCAGCAGCCAAGATTGGGGGCTAGCGGAAATCAATGAGCAGTTCTTC,CASSQDWGLAEINEQFF
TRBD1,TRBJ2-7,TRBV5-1,TGCGCCAGCAGTTTGGAGGGGACAGGGGCATCCTACGAGCAGTACTTC,CASSLEGTGASYEQYF